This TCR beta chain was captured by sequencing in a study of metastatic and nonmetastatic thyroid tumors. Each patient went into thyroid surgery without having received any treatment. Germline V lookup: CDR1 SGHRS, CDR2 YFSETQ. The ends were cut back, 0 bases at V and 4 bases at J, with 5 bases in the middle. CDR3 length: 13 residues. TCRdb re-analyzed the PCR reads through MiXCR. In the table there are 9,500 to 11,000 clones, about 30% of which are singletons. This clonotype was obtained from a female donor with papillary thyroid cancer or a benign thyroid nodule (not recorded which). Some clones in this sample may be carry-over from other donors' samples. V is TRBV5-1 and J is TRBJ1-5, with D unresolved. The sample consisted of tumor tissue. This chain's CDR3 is CASSLAANQPQHF. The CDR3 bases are TGCGCCAGCAGCTTGGCCGCAAATCAGCCCCAGCATTTT.